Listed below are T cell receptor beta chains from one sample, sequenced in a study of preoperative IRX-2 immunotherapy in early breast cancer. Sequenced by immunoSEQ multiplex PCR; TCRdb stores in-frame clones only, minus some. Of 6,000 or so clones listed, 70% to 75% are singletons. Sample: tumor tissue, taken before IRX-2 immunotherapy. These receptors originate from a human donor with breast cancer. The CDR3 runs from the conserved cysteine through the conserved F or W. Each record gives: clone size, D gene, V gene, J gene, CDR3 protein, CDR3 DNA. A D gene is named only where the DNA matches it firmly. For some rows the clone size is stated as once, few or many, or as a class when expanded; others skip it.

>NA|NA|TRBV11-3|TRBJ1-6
CASSLYSGRNNSPLHF
TGTGCCAGCAGCTTATATTCCGGGAGAAATAATTCACCCCTCCACTTT
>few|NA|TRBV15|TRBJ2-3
CATSRRRLVGTDTQYF
TGTGCCACCAGCAGACGAAGACTAGTCGGCACAGATACGCAGTATTTT
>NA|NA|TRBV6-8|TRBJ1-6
CASSRTGDYNSPLHF
TGTGCCAGCAGCCGTACAGGAGACTATAATTCACCCCTCCACTTT
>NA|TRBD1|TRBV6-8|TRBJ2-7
CAISAQGEDLQYF
TGTGCCATCAGTGCACAGGGGGAAGACTTGCAGTACTTC
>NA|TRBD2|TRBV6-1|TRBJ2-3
CASSEAASGGPQYF
TGTGCCAGCAGTGAAGCGGCCAGCGGGGGCCCGCAGTATTTT
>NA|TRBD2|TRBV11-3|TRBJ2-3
CASSSRGTSGAQPQYF
TGTGCCAGCAGTTCCCGGGGGACTAGCGGGGCCCAGCCGCAGTATTTT
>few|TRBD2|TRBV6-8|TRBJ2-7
CATSPSLERGAREQYF
TGTGCCACCTCGCCCTCTCTGGAGCGGGGGGCGAGGGAGCAGTACTTC
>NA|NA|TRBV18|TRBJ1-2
CASSPTGQLNYGYTF
TGTGCCAGCTCACCTACCGGACAGCTCAACTATGGCTACACCTTC
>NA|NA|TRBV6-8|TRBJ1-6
CASLLTSGNSPLHF
TGTGCCAGCCTGCTCACGTCTGGGAATTCACCCCTCCACTTT
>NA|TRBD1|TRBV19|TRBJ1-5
CASSIGGWTGEQGSQHF
TGTGCCAGTAGTATAGGCGGCTGGACAGGCGAACAGGGGTCCCAGCATTTT
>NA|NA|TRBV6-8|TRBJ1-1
CASTSMGRKNTEAFF
TGTGCCAGCACTTCTATGGGACGAAAGAACACTGAAGCTTTCTTT
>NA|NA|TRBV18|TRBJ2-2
CASSGSSNTGELFF
TGTGCCAGCTCAGGATCTTCTAACACCGGGGAGCTGTTTTTT
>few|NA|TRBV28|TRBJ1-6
CASKGYSYNSPLHF
TGTGCCAGCAAGGGGTACTCCTATAATTCACCCCTCCACTTT
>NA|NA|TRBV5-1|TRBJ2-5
CASSLSGDRLQETQYF
TGCGCCAGCAGCTTGTCTGGCGACAGACTCCAAGAGACCCAGTACTTC
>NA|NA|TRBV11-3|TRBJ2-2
CASSFGLSRAGELFF
TGTGCCAGCAGCTTCGGGCTATCTCGGGCCGGGGAGCTGTTTTTT
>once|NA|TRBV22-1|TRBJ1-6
CASSEGIGRQHSPLHF
TGTGCCAGCAGTGAAGGTATCGGACGTCAGCATTCACCCCTCCACTTT
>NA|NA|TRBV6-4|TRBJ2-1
CASSLLEGNEQFF
TGTGCCAGCAGTCTACTCGAGGGTAATGAGCAGTTCTTC
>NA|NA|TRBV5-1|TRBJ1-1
CASSLDLEGPLKDTEAFF
TGCGCCAGCAGCTTGGATTTGGAGGGCCCTTTGAAAGACACTGAAGCTTTCTTT
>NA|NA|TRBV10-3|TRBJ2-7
CAISEEGRPTYEQYF
TGTGCCATCAGTGAGGAGGGAAGGCCTACCTACGAGCAGTACTTC
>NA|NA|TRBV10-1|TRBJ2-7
CASRRERYEQYF
TGCGCCAGCCGCAGGGAAAGGTACGAGCAGTACTTC
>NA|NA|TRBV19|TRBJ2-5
CASSIYRSEQETQYF
TGTGCCAGTAGTATATACAGGAGTGAACAAGAGACCCAGTACTTC
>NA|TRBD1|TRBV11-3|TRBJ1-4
CASRPTGLNEKLFF
TGTGCCAGCAGACCGACAGGGTTGAATGAAAAACTGTTTTTT
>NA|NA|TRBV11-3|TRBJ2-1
CASSRSGTRYNEQFF
TGTGCCAGCAGCCGAAGCGGCACCCGTTACAATGAGCAATTCTTC
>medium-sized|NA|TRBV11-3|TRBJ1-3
CASSLTPSGNTIYF
TGTGCCAGCAGCTTAACACCCTCTGGAAACACCATATATTTT